This entry concerns a single TCR beta chain. This entry comes from a study of blood T cell repertoires in COVID-19. Study context: Samples taken during acute and convalescent COVID-19 were collected in the United States, Italy and Spain. PBMCs, B-cell-depleted T cells, or T cells were the source of the cDNA or gDNA that made up the material.

This CDR3 comprises 13 residues. After removal of 6 bases from V and 6 bases from J, the junction contained 5 bases not matched to a gene. Looked up from germline, CDR1 is MNHEY and CDR2 is SVGAGI. Study processing details: Reference gene primers were amplified, and this amplification served to estimate nucleated cell counts. Libraries were prepared by immunoSEQ multiplex PCR; TCRdb keeps only in-frame clonotypes and omits some of them. V, J and clone size reflect that table, while D and trimming were determined from the DNA. The data show about 180,000 clones, with roughly 87% seen just once and 1.5% to 2% held by the top ten.

The rearrangement links TRBV6-5 to TRBJ1-2, with TRBD1 matching 9 bases. Sequencing input: peripheral blood. This clonotype was obtained from a man in his late teens or twenties who had recovered from COVID-19. This chain's CDR3 is CASRGDRENGYTF. Here the CDR3 DNA reads TGTGCCAGCAGGGGGGACAGGGAAAATGGCTACACCTTC.